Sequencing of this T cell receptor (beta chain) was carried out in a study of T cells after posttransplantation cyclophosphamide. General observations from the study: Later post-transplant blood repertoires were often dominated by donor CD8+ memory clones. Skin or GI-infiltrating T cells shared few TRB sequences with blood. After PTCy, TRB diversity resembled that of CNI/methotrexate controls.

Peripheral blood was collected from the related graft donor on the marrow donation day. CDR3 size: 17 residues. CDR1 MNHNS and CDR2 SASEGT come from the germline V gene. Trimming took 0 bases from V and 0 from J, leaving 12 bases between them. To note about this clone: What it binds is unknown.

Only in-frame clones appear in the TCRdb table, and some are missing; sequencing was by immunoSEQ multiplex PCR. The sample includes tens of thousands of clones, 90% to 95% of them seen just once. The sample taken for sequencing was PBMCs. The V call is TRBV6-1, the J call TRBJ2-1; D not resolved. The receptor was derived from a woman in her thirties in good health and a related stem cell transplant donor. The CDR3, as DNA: TGTGCCAGCAGTGAAGCTCTGCGGACGTACTCCTACAATGAGCAGTTCTTC. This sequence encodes CASSEALRTYSYNEQFF.